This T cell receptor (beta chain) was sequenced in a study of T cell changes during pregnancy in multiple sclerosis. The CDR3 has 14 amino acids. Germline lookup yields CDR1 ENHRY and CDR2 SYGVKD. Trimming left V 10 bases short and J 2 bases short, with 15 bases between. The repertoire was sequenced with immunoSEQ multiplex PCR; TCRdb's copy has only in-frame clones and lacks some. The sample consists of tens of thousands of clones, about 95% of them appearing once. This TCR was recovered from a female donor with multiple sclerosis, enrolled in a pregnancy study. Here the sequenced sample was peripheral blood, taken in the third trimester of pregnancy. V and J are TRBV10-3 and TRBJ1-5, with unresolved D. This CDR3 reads CATLGVGGNQPQHF. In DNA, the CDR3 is TGTGCCACACTCGGGGTTGGGGGCAATCAGCCCCAGCATTTT.